This is a list of T cell receptor beta chains from one sample in a study of cytomegalovirus exposure and HLA in healthy donors. Method: immunoSEQ multiplex PCR; TCRdb's copy keeps in-frame clones and lacks some. The sample lists approximately 170,000 clones; approximately 80% were seen once. The sample was PBMCs. These TCRs come from a woman between 18 and 30 years old in good health and CMV-seronegative. Each CDR3 is given with its conserved first and last residue. Each record gives: clone size, V gene, J gene, D gene, CDR3 protein, CDR3 DNA. The D gene is left open where the match is weak. The size entry is marked missing in some rows and otherwise reads once, few, many or a size class.

.	TRBV13	TRBJ2-3	.	CASSHLGEGDTDTQYF	TGTGCCAGCAGCCACTTGGGGGAGGGGGACACAGATACGCAGTATTTT
few	TRBV27	TRBJ1-1	TRBD1	CASSLYPGGRNTEAFF	TGTGCCAGCAGTTTATATCCAGGGGGGAGGAACACTGAAGCTTTCTTT
.	TRBV7-9	TRBJ2-7	.	CASSLVRGYEQYF	TGTGCCAGCAGCTTAGTTCGGGGGTACGAGCAGTACTTC
.	TRBV5-8	TRBJ2-2	.	CASSLVRTEIFNTGELFF	TGTGCCAGCAGCCTAGTTAGGACAGAAATTTTTAACACCGGGGAGCTGTTTTTT
once	TRBV4-3	TRBJ2-3	TRBD1	CASSQELSRGPDTQYF	TGCGCCAGCAGCCAAGAACTTAGCAGGGGGCCAGATACGCAGTATTTT
.	TRBV7-2	TRBJ2-7	TRBD2	CASSSAGGLAYEQYF	TGTGCCAGCAGCTCCGCGGGAGGACTTGCCTACGAGCAGTACTTC
.	TRBV29-1	TRBJ1-3	.	CSARIHRGAAGNTIYF	TGCAGCGCCCGAATTCATCGGGGGGCTGCTGGAAACACCATATATTTT
once	TRBV28	TRBJ2-7	.	CASSLPGAYEQYF	TGTGCCAGCAGTTTACCAGGGGCCTACGAGCAGTACTTC
.	TRBV2	TRBJ2-3	TRBD2	CASRRGNSRTDTQYF	TGTGCCAGCAGGCGGGGGAATTCGCGCACAGATACGCAGTATTTT
once	TRBV7-9	TRBJ2-1	.	CASSLDRSSASSYNEQFF	TGTGCCAGCAGCTTAGACCGCTCTAGCGCGAGCTCCTACAATGAGCAGTTCTTC
.	TRBV15	TRBJ2-5	.	CATSTGKEETQYF	TGTGCCACCAGCACCGGGAAAGAAGAGACCCAGTACTTC
.	TRBV28	TRBJ2-7	TRBD2	CASSRSREGSYEQYF	TGTGCCAGCAGCCGTTCCCGGGAGGGCTCCTACGAGCAGTACTTC
.	TRBV27	TRBJ2-5	TRBD2	CASSPRTSGKKETQYF	TGTGCCAGCAGTCCCCGTACTAGCGGGAAAAAAGAGACCCAGTACTTC
.	TRBV28	TRBJ2-7	TRBD2	CASSTSGITYEQYF	TGTGCCAGCAGCACTAGCGGGATTACCTACGAGCAGTACTTC
once	TRBV10-2	TRBJ2-2	TRBD2	CASSEDIAGEGPAGELFF	TGCGCCAGCAGTGAAGATATAGCGGGAGAGGGTCCGGCCGGGGAGCTGTTTTTT
.	TRBV5-1	TRBJ1-1	TRBD1	CASSPEGQGNTEAFF	TGCGCCAGCAGCCCCGAGGGACAGGGGAACACTGAAGCTTTCTTT
.	TRBV19	TRBJ2-7	TRBD2	CASSRPGTSGSRWGEQYF	TGTGCCAGTAGTAGACCTGGGACTAGCGGGAGCCGCTGGGGCGAGCAGTACTTC
.	TRBV5-1	TRBJ2-5	.	CASSRTLETQYF	TGCGCCAGCAGCCGGACATTAGAGACCCAGTACTTC
.	TRBV11-2	TRBJ2-7	.	CASSPIRTSSYEQYF	TGTGCCAGCAGCCCAATTCGGACTTCGTCTTACGAGCAGTACTTC
.	TRBV5-4	TRBJ1-4	TRBD1	CASSSWDRGSEKLFF	TGTGCCAGCAGCTCGTGGGACAGGGGAAGTGAAAAACTGTTTTTT
.	TRBV28	TRBJ2-1	.	CASSLTGNEQFF	TGTGCCAGCAGTTTAACGGGCAATGAGCAGTTCTTC
.	TRBV28	TRBJ1-5	.	CASSFLNQPQHF	TGTGCCAGCAGTTTTCTAAATCAGCCCCAGCATTTT
.	TRBV7-8	TRBJ2-2	TRBD1	CASRSGTGSTGELFF	TGTGCCAGCCGCTCCGGGACAGGCAGCACCGGGGAGCTGTTTTTT
.	TRBV10-3	TRBJ2-3	TRBD1	CAISGDSQDTQYF	TGTGCCATCAGTGGGGACAGCCAGGATACGCAGTATTTT
.	TRBV5-4	TRBJ2-1	TRBD2	CASSSPQAGGPPAKFF	TGTGCCAGCAGCTCCCCGCAAGCGGGAGGTCCCCCGGCGAAGTTCTTC
.	TRBV6-1	TRBJ2-5	TRBD2	CASSDGLAGGETQYF	TGTGCCAGCAGTGACGGACTAGCGGGAGGGGAGACCCAGTACTTC
.	TRBV4-2	TRBJ1-2	TRBD1	CASSPSGTGNYGYTF	TGTGCCAGCAGCCCTTCCGGGACAGGGAACTATGGCTACACCTTC
.	TRBV7-3	TRBJ2-3	.	CASSLVSGGTDTQYF	TGTGCCAGCAGCTTGGTTTCTGGGGGGACAGATACGCAGTATTTT
few	TRBV12-5	TRBJ1-2	TRBD1	CASGSRRTGNEVGYTF	TGTGCTAGTGGTTCGCGACGGACAGGAAATGAGGTAGGCTACACCTTC
.	TRBV19	TRBJ1-1	.	CASNLRGGEAFF	TGTGCCAGTAACCTGAGGGGGGGCGAAGCTTTCTTT
.	TRBV6-5	TRBJ1-2	.	CASSYTDGFNGYTF	TGTGCCAGCAGTTACACCGACGGGTTCAATGGCTACACCTTC
few	TRBV30	TRBJ1-2	.	CAWSPGANYGYTF	TGTGCCTGGAGCCCAGGGGCTAACTATGGCTACACCTTC
.	TRBV6-5	TRBJ2-5	.	CASSYSELETQYF	TGTGCCAGCAGTTACTCTGAGTTGGAGACCCAGTACTTC
.	TRBV6-5	TRBJ2-4	.	CASSFTELAKNIQYF	TGTGCCAGCAGTTTTACAGAGCTAGCCAAAAACATTCAGTACTTC
.	TRBV5-1	TRBJ2-7	TRBD1	CASSQQGEVGYEQYF	TGCGCCAGCAGCCAACAGGGGGAGGTAGGCTACGAGCAGTACTTC
.	TRBV9	TRBJ2-1	TRBD2	CASSFLAGEGNEQFF	TGTGCCAGCAGCTTCCTAGCGGGAGAGGGGAATGAGCAGTTCTTC
once	TRBV11-2	TRBJ2-1	.	CASSRDSRRNEQFF	TGTGCCAGCAGCCGGGACTCCCGCCGCAATGAGCAGTTCTTC
.	TRBV28	TRBJ2-5	TRBD1	CASSFPPGRAGTVIFQETQYF	TGTGCCAGCAGTTTCCCACCGGGGAGAGCTGGGACAGTAATATTCCAAGAGACCCAGTACTTC
once	TRBV7-2	TRBJ2-3	.	CASSLGGSDTDTQYF	TGTGCCAGCAGCTTAGGCGGCTCAGACACAGATACGCAGTATTTT
.	TRBV5-4	TRBJ2-5	.	CASSPTQLQETQYF	TGTGCCAGCAGTCCAACACAGTTACAAGAGACCCAGTACTTC
.	TRBV6-5	TRBJ1-2	.	CASSTGKGNGYTF	TGTGCCAGCAGTACAGGGAAAGGAAATGGCTACACCTTC
.	TRBV13	TRBJ1-5	TRBD1	CASSRDRDQPQHF	TGTGCCAGCAGCCGCGACAGGGATCAGCCCCAGCATTTT
few	TRBV19	TRBJ1-5	.	CASSMIGRGSNQPQHF	TGTGCCAGTAGTATGATTGGAAGGGGTAGCAATCAGCCCCAGCATTTT
.	TRBV30	TRBJ2-2	.	CAWRLTNTGELFF	TGTGCCTGGAGACTGACGAACACCGGGGAGCTGTTTTTT
few	TRBV4-1	TRBJ2-3	.	CASKQPGRQQWYF	TGCGCCAGCAAGCAGCCGGGTCGGCAGCAGTGGTATTTT
.	TRBV6-5	TRBJ1-3	TRBD1	CASSGGQGSGNTIYF	TGTGCCAGCAGTGGAGGACAGGGCTCTGGAAACACCATATATTTT
.	TRBV30	TRBJ2-5	.	CAWSFPGRETQYF	TGTGCCTGGAGTTTTCCCGGGAGAGAGACCCAGTACTTC
.	TRBV19	TRBJ1-2	TRBD1	CASSIPGTANYGYTF	TGTGCCAGTAGTATTCCGGGGACAGCAAACTATGGCTACACCTTC
.	TRBV5-8	TRBJ1-1	.	CASSLRETEAFF	TGTGCCAGCAGCTTGAGAGAGACTGAAGCTTTCTTT
.	TRBV6-5	TRBJ2-7	.	CASSASSGVPYEQYF	TGTGCCAGCAGTGCGTCCTCAGGGGTTCCTTACGAGCAGTACTTC
.	TRBV28	TRBJ2-7	TRBD2	CASRVTSGYEQYF	TGTGCCAGCAGAGTTACTAGCGGTTACGAGCAGTACTTC
.	TRBV5-1	TRBJ2-5	.	CASSFGQPQETQYF	TGCGCCAGCAGCTTCGGACAGCCGCAAGAGACCCAGTACTTC
.	TRBV4-2	TRBJ2-1	TRBD1	CASGPGQASDEQFF	TGTGCCAGCGGACCGGGACAGGCGTCTGATGAGCAGTTCTTC
.	TRBV5-1	TRBJ2-5	.	CASSLDRLVSVQYF	TGCGCCAGCAGCTTGGATCGCCTAGTCTCGGTCCAGTACTTC
.	TRBV11-2	TRBJ2-7	TRBD2	CASSFTGTSGFYEQYF	TGTGCCAGCAGCTTTACGGGGACTAGCGGATTCTACGAGCAGTACTTC
few	TRBV2	TRBJ2-7	.	CASSEATRGFYEQYF	TGTGCCAGCAGCGAAGCGACAAGGGGGTTCTACGAGCAGTACTTC